These 14 T cell receptor beta chains came from one sample sequenced in a study of cytomegalovirus exposure and HLA in healthy donors. The primer mix had 60 Vbeta and 13 Jbeta primers. TCRdb keeps only in-frame clones here, not all; method: immunoSEQ multiplex PCR. The table shows some 98,000 clones, with about 80% occurring only once. What was sequenced was PBMCs. These TCRs come from a man in his late teens or twenties in good health and CMV-seropositive.

This chain connects TRBV27 to TRBJ2-7; TRBD2 might be the D (5 bases). The V gene's germline CDR1 is MNHEY and CDR2 SMNVEV (reference sequence). The CDR3 extends over 13 amino acids. Trimming cost V 6 bases and J 0 bases, with 9 bases left between them. The CDR3 reads CASRPAGSYEQYF. The DNA of the CDR3 is TGTGCCAGCAGGCCGGCGGGCTCCTACGAGCAGTACTTC.

The rearrangement links TRBV7-3 to TRBJ2-3; TRBD2 matches 11 bases. The junction had 10 bases not matched to a gene; V was cut back by 5 bases and J by 6 bases. Germline loops: CDR1 SGHTA, CDR2 FQGTGA. CDR3 length: 16 amino acids. CDR3 sequence (DNA): TGTGCCAGCAGCGTAATAGCGGGGGGGCCAGGGGATACGCAGTATTTT. Amino acids: CASSVIAGGPGDTQYF.

The V call is TRBV7-8, the J call TRBJ2-2, with a possible D match to TRBD1 (5 bases). The CDR3 has 14 residues. V lost 6 bases and J 4 bases, leaving 12 bases between the germline ends. Germline lookup yields CDR1 SGHVS and CDR2 FQNEAQ. The CDR3 is CASSFKRGTGELFF. CDR3 DNA: TGTGCCAGCAGTTTCAAAAGGGGCACCGGGGAGCTGTTTTTT.

The J gene is TRBJ2-5, the V gene TRBV30; 11 nucleotides match TRBD2. This CDR3 contains 14 residues. Germline V gives CDR1 GTSNPN, CDR2 SVGIG (reference sequence). V lost 7 bases to trimming and J lost 5 bases; unmatched junction nucleotides: 9. The CDR3 nucleotides read TGTGCCTCTACTAGCGGGGGACCCAGGGAGACCCAGTACTTC. This sequence encodes CASTSGGPRETQYF. Full variable domain (remainder filled in from reference TRBV30 and TRBJ2-5): SQTIHQWPATLVQPVGSPLSLECTVEGTSNPNLYWYRQAAGRGLQLLFYSVGIGQISSEVPQNLSASRPQDRQFILSSKKLLLSDSGFYLCASTSGGPRETQYFGPGTRLLVL.

The chain employs TRBV14 and TRBJ2-3; D perhaps matches TRBD2 (6 bases). CDR1 and CDR2 from the germline V gene are SGHDN and FVKESK. V gave up 0 bases and J gave up 0 bases, with 13 bases separating them. The CDR3 runs to 17 residues. The CDR3 region is CASSQDIPGESTDTQYF. The CDR3 DNA reads as TGTGCCAGCAGCCAAGATATACCGGGGGAGAGCACAGATACGCAGTATTTT.

J is TRBJ1-2 and V is TRBV5-5; D is perhaps TRBD1 (5 bases). The length of the CDR3 is 14 residues. Trimming left V 4 bases short and J 3 bases short, with 13 bases between. Germline lookup yields CDR1 SGHKS and CDR2 YYEKEE (reference sequence). The CDR3 DNA reads TGTGCCAGCAGCAGACAACAGGTGGACTATGGCTACACCTTC. Translating it yields CASSRQQVDYGYTF.

This clone was observed a single time. The chain couples TRBV5-3 to TRBJ1-2, with 7 nucleotides matching TRBD1. TRBV5-3 is reported as an ORF; its role is uncertain. The trim removed 0 bases at V and 4 bases at J, leaving 9 bases unmatched. This CDR3 spans 16 amino acids. The CDR3 protein is CARSLGGARGIYGYTF. The DNA of the CDR3 is TGTGCCAGAAGCTTGGGAGGGGCCAGGGGGATCTATGGCTACACCTTC.

The chain uses TRBV5-1 and TRBJ2-7, with D unclear. This CDR3 is built from 14 residues. Germline V gene sequence: CDR1 SGHRS, CDR2 YFSETQ. The ends were cut back, 0 bases at V and 0 bases at J, with 7 bases in the middle. The CDR3 nucleotides are TGCGCCAGCAGCTTGGGCCTCAGCTCCTACGAGCAGTACTTC. Protein product: CASSLGLSSYEQYF.

Only a few counts were recorded for this clone. The chain couples TRBV6-1 to TRBJ2-7; D may be TRBD1 (5 bases). The ends were cut back, 1 base at V and 0 bases at J, with 10 bases in the middle. The germline V gene encodes CDR1 MNHNS and CDR2 SASEGT. CDR3 length: 15 amino acids. CDR3 coding DNA: TGTGCCAGCAGTGAAGGACAGAGCCTCTCCTACGAGCAGTACTTC. Protein product: CASSEGQSLSYEQYF.

The chain has TRBV11-2 and TRBJ2-7; weak D call: TRBD1 (6 bases). Germline V gives CDR1 SGHAT, CDR2 FQNNGV. This CDR3 is built from 13 residues. V lost 3 bases and J 2 bases, leaving 8 bases between the germline ends. Here the CDR3 DNA reads TGTGCCAGCAGCTTCGGGACACCCTACGAGCAGTACTTC. It yields the protein CASSFGTPYEQYF. The full variable domain, its missing parts supplied by reference TRBV11-2 and TRBJ2-7, is EAGVAQSPRYKIIEKRQSVAFWCNPISGHATLYWYQQILGQGPKLLIQFQNNGVVDDSQLPKDRFSAERLKGVDSTLKIQPAKLEDSAVYLCASSFGTPYEQYFGPGTRLTVT.

The J gene is TRBJ2-7, the V gene TRBV11-3; 9 bases fit TRBD2. CDR1 and CDR2 (germline): SGHNT, YENEEA. The CDR3 has 13 residues. Unmatched junction bases numbered 3, after V lost 6 bases and J lost 3 bases. CDR3 DNA: TGTGCCAGCAGTAGCGGGGGAAGCTACGAGCAGTACTTC. Amino acids: CASSSGGSYEQYF.

This chain joins TRBV15 and TRBJ1-2; D is perhaps TRBD1 (6 bases). V was clipped by 0 bases and J by 4 bases, with 18 bases between them. Germline V CDR1 and CDR2: LNHNV, YYDKDF (reference sequence). The CDR3 contains 17 residues. The CDR3 protein is CATSRDLGAEWAYGYTF. CDR3 nucleotide sequence: TGTGCCACCAGCAGAGATTTGGGGGCAGAATGGGCCTATGGCTACACCTTC.

Only a few counts were recorded for this clone. The genes are TRBV27 and TRBJ2-7; the D gene is possibly TRBD1 (6 bases). CDR1 and CDR2 (germline): MNHEY, SMNVEV (reference sequence). V lost 5 bases, J lost 7 bases, and 21 bases lay in between. The CDR3 totals 15 residues. Here the CDR3 reads CASSLLGQNHEEQYF. The CDR3 nucleotides are TGTGCCAGCAGTCTCCTTGGACAGAACCATGAGGAGCAGTACTTC.

The chain uses TRBV7-8 and TRBJ2-1; D may be TRBD1 (6 bases). Germline-derived CDR1 and CDR2 are SGHVS and FQNEAQ. V was cut by 6 bases and J by 3 bases, with 18 bases left in between. The CDR3 length is 16 residues. The CDR3 is CASRGADSLIYNEQFF. The CDR3 nucleotides read TGTGCCAGCAGGGGGGCGGATTCTCTTATCTACAATGAGCAGTTCTTC.